Listed below are T cell receptor beta chains from one sample, sequenced in a study of B cell selection in AIRE deficiency. Data came from immunoSEQ multiplex PCR; TCRdb stores just in-frame clones and leaves some out. This sample yields about 25,000 clones, of which around 95% are seen a single time; roughly 0.26% belongs to the top ten. Sequenced material: CD4+CD127+ conventional T cells sorted from PBMCs. Receptor source: a human donor in good health. Both conserved end residues are part of each CDR3. A D gene is named only where the DNA matches it firmly. Part of the rows lack a size; the others show once, few, many or a class for expanded clones.

TRBJ2-1 | . | . | TRBV6-5 | CASSFQWSPEQFF | TGTGCCAGCAGTTTTCAGTGGTCGCCTGAGCAGTTCTTC
TRBJ2-5 | few | . | TRBV5-6 | CASSWGGRETQYF | TGTGCCAGCAGCTGGGGGGGGCGGGAGACCCAGTACTTC
TRBJ1-2 | . | . | TRBV10-3 | CAISYQDIANYGYTF | TGTGCCATCAGTTACCAGGACATAGCTAACTATGGCTACACCTTC
TRBJ2-3 | . | TRBD2 | TRBV2 | CASSLLAGGGNVQYF | TGTGCCAGCAGTTTACTAGCGGGGGGAGGTAACGTGCAGTATTTT
TRBJ2-7 | once | TRBD2 | TRBV5-1 | CASSPLTSGTYEQYF | TGCGCCAGCAGCCCCCTAACTAGCGGCACCTACGAGCAGTACTTC
TRBJ1-1 | . | . | TRBV6-1 | CASRRQVTDTEAFF | TGTGCCAGCAGGCGACAGGTGACGGACACTGAAGCTTTCTTT
TRBJ1-1 | . | TRBD1 | TRBV7-7 | CASSIDRDTEAFF | TGTGCTAGCAGCATCGACAGGGACACTGAAGCTTTCTTT
TRBJ1-2 | . | . | TRBV30 | CAWSRQFYGYTF | TGTGCCTGGAGTAGGCAGTTCTATGGCTACACCTTC
TRBJ1-2 | . | . | TRBV6-6 | CASSYDDRSSNYGYTF | TGTGCCAGCAGTTACGATGACAGGTCCTCTAACTATGGCTACACCTTC
TRBJ1-4 | once | TRBD1 | TRBV19 | CASSTRPGQGAPTNEKLFF | TGTGCCAGTAGTACCAGACCGGGACAGGGGGCGCCGACTAATGAAAAACTGTTTTTT
TRBJ2-2 | . | . | TRBV11-3 | CASSPLRGGELFF | TGTGCCAGCAGCCCCTTGAGGGGCGGGGAGCTGTTTTTT
TRBJ2-1 | . | . | TRBV5-1 | CASKGVDEQFF | TGCGCCAGCAAAGGGGTGGATGAGCAGTTCTTC
TRBJ2-7 | . | TRBD1 | TRBV5-6 | CASSRRDRGPSHPYEQYF | TGTGCCAGCAGCCGCCGGGACAGGGGACCCTCTCACCCCTACGAGCAGTACTTC
TRBJ2-3 | . | . | TRBV11-2 | CASSRTGYRHPTDTQYF | TGTGCCAGCAGCCGCACCGGATATCGCCACCCCACAGATACGCAGTATTTT
TRBJ1-2 | once | TRBD1 | TRBV2 | CASSPQGQTSYGYTF | TGTGCCAGCAGCCCCCAGGGACAGACGAGCTATGGCTACACCTTC
TRBJ2-1 | . | TRBD1 | TRBV28 | CASSLDREHRGEQFF | TGTGCCAGCAGTCTCGACAGGGAACATAGGGGTGAGCAGTTCTTC
TRBJ2-1 | . | . | TRBV15 | CATSTIRGAEQFF | TGTGCCACCAGCACAATTAGGGGTGCTGAGCAGTTCTTC
TRBJ1-4 | . | . | TRBV2 | CASSERAGVNEKLFF | TGTGCCAGCAGTGAAAGGGCAGGGGTCAATGAAAAACTGTTTTTT
TRBJ2-2 | . | . | TRBV7-6 | CASSLKGRSGELFF | TGTGCCAGCAGCCTTAAGGGACGGTCCGGGGAGCTGTTTTTT
TRBJ1-2 | . | TRBD1 | TRBV11-2 | CASSLGPGQGNSGYTF | TGTGCCAGCAGCTTGGGACCGGGACAGGGGAATAGTGGCTACACCTTC
TRBJ1-6 | . | . | TRBV11-3 | CASSLRGGYNSPLHF | TGTGCCAGCAGCCTAAGGGGTGGTTATAATTCACCCCTCCACTTT
TRBJ1-5 | . | . | TRBV6-5 | CASSYTRLGVVQHF | TGTGCCAGCAGTTACACTCGTTTGGGGGTTGTCCAGCATTTT
TRBJ2-6 | once | TRBD1 | TRBV7-9 | CASSLRQGLAGANVLTF | TGTGCCAGCAGCCTTCGACAGGGGCTAGCTGGGGCCAACGTCCTGACTTTC
TRBJ1-3 | . | . | TRBV30 | CAWSVKNTIYF | TGTGCCTGGAGTGTAAAAAACACCATATATTTT
TRBJ1-1 | . | TRBD1 | TRBV19 | CASIETGRAEAFF | TGTGCCAGTATCGAGACAGGGCGGGCTGAAGCTTTCTTT
TRBJ2-5 | . | . | TRBV18 | CASSPGRETQYF | TGTGCCAGCTCCCCCGGAAGGGAGACCCAGTACTTC
TRBJ2-1 | . | TRBD1 | TRBV5-1 | CASSLGLTGGLTREQFF | TGCGCCAGCAGCTTGGGACTGACAGGGGGTCTCACCCGTGAGCAGTTCTTC
TRBJ2-3 | . | . | TRBV7-9 | CASILSGGGTDTQYF | TGTGCCAGCATACTAAGTGGGGGAGGCACAGATACGCAGTATTTT
TRBJ2-1 | . | . | TRBV6-5 | CASSYTMTRVGNEQFF | TGTGCCAGCAGTTACACAATGACTAGGGTTGGGAATGAGCAGTTCTTC
TRBJ2-5 | . | TRBD1 | TRBV2 | CAMGQPLQETQYF | TGTGCCATGGGACAGCCATTACAAGAGACCCAGTACTTC
TRBJ2-7 | . | . | TRBV10-2 | CASSVPGRRGSYEQYF | TGCGCCAGCAGCGTACCAGGGAGAAGAGGCTCCTACGAGCAGTACTTC
TRBJ2-5 | . | . | TRBV9 | CASSLDSQETQYF | TGTGCCAGCAGCCTCGACTCCCAAGAGACCCAGTACTTC
TRBJ1-1 | . | . | TRBV7-2 | CASSVNTEAFF | TGTGCCAGCAGCGTAAACACTGAAGCTTTCTTT
TRBJ2-2 | . | . | TRBV11-3 | CAGGQANTGELFF | TGTGCCGGGGGGCAGGCGAACACCGGGGAGCTGTTTTTT
TRBJ1-2 | . | . | TRBV27 | CASSKGGLYGYTF | TGTGCCAGCTCGAAGGGGGGGCTCTATGGCTACACCTTC
TRBJ1-5 | . | . | TRBV7-2 | CASSLGVRGPLNQPQHF | TGTGCCAGCAGCTTAGGTGTACGGGGGCCGCTCAATCAGCCCCAGCATTTT
TRBJ2-7 | . | TRBD1 | TRBV30 | CAWRSGQGYEQYF | TGTGCCTGGAGATCGGGACAGGGCTACGAGCAGTACTTC